By share, the clone carrying this T cell receptor (beta chain) counts as medium-sized. Its antigen is unidentified. This record belongs to a study of siplizumab effects on memory and regulatory T cells. The overall study: Mixed lymphocyte reactions ran in pairs, with siplizumab at 1 ug/mL or without drug. Points from the study as a whole: There was no confirmation of the suppressive function of proliferating Tregs from siplizumab cultures. Among mappable alloreactive CD4+ clones, the Treg-derived fraction averaged approximately 70% with siplizumab versus approximately 26% in controls.

Researchers maintained the mixed lymphocyte reaction cells in coculture at 37°C for approximately six days. Using immunoSEQ multiplex PCR, the repertoire was profiled, and TCRdb retains in-frame clones only, with some absent. The table records 9,500 to 15,000 clones, around 45% of them present only once. Germline V gene sequence: CDR1 MGHRA, CDR2 YSYEKL. The CDR3 loop spans 15 amino acids. The trim removed 4 bases at V and 5 bases at J, leaving 5 bases unmatched. The source of this sequence is a human donor in good health; the cells came from an allogeneic mixed lymphocyte reaction. Some clones in this sample may be carry-over from other donors' samples. The chain is built from TRBV4-1 and TRBJ2-7, with 13 bases aligning to TRBD2. The material sequenced was CFSE-low (dividing) CD8+ T cells sorted from an allogeneic mixed lymphocyte reaction. The CDR3, as DNA: TGCGCCAGCAGCCGAGGGACTAGCGGGGCGGACGAGCAGTACTTC. It yields the protein CASSRGTSGADEQYF.